This paragraph covers one T cell receptor beta chain sequence. The sample belongs to a study of blood T cells in healthy people across ages. CDR1 and CDR2 (germline): MRHNA, SNTAGT. This CDR3 is 18 amino acids long. A minimum of 6 micrograms of total RNA was extracted per sample. A J-beta primer mix and a sample-barcoded 5' primer were used in a second PCR of about 7 to 12 cycles. Every cDNA molecule bore a tag from a template-switch adaptor containing 12 random nucleotides. TCRdb re-called the 5' RACE reads with MiXCR, one entry per CDR3 protein. The data contain around 1,500,000 distinct CDR3 sequences, roughly 40% of them seen just once; the ten biggest clones take up roughly 7.9%.

V usage is TRBV6-4 and J usage is TRBJ2-5, with 12 bases fitting TRBD2. TRBJ2-7 explains the end of the DNA better; the J call may be wrong. This TCR was sampled from a woman aged 18-29 years in good health. The sequenced sample was blood. CDR3 loop: CASSGLFLAGGSSYEQYF. CDR3 DNA: TGTGCCAGCAGTGGCCTCTTTCTAGCGGGGGGGAGCTCCTACGAGCAGTACTTC.